The clone carrying this TCR beta chain came up many times. The antigen is unknown. The read finishes 3 residues shy of the CDR3 end, and the germline J gene is used to complete it. This table comes from immunoSEQ multiplex PCR, and its TCRdb copy is limited to in-frame clones, with some not included. In total the sample includes roughly 50,000 clones, none of them seen once. These data come from a study of T cell clonality in common variable immunodeficiency. Points from the study as a whole: CVID subjects shared fewer TCRbeta clones than healthy controls did. TCRbeta clonality was increased in CVID versus healthy controls.

Most patients and controls had Caucasian heritage. Per germline, CDR1 SEHNR and CDR2 FQNEAQ (reference sequence). CDR3 length: 12 residues. Trimming shortened V by 4 bases and J by 7 bases, and 10 bases separated the two germline ends. The clonotype comes from a person aged 18 to 69 in good health. What was sequenced was peripheral blood mononuclear cells. The chain combines TRBV7-9 with TRBJ1-2; possibly TRBD1 for D (6 bases). The part of the CDR3 DNA that was read is TGTGCCAGCAGCTGGGACATTGGTGGC. This translates into CASSWDIGG. The whole CDR3 is CASSWDIGGYTF.